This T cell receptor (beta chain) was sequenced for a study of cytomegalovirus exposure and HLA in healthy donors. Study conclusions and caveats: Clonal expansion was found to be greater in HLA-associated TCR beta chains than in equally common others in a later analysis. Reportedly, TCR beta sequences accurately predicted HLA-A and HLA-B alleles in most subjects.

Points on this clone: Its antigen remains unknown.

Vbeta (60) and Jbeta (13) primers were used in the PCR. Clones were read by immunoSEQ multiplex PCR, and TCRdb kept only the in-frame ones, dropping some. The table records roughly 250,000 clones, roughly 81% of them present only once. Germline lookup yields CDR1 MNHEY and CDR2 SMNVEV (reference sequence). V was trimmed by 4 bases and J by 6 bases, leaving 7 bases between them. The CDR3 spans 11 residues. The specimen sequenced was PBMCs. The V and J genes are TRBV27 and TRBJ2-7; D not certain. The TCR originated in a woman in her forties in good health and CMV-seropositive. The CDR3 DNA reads TGTGCCAGCAGTTCCTTTAGCGAGCAGTACTTC. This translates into CASSSFSEQYF.